Described below is a single T cell receptor beta chain sequence and its context. As yet, its antigen is unknown. Those who donated, Caucasian adults without exception, all lived in Nashville, Tennessee. The data were produced by immunoSEQ multiplex PCR, yet TCRdb's version contains in-frame clones alone and is incomplete. The table shows about 2,500,000 clones, with around nine tenths occurring only once. The record originates from a study of shared clonotypes between healthy human individuals. Broader study findings: Against clonotypes common to all four donors, non-shared ones had lower generation probabilities. Clonotypes that were shared across four donors made up 4% to 6% of naive CD4 clonotypes.

The CDR3 length is 15 residues. V lost 6 bases to trimming and J lost 3 bases; unmatched junction nucleotides: 8. Germline CDR1 is LNHDA and CDR2 is SQIVND (reference sequence). The specimen sequenced was naive CD4+ T cells sorted from blood. Specified subset: CD45RA+ positively selected. This chain uses TRBV19 with TRBJ1-5; the match to TRBD1 covers 7 bases. The receptor's source is a man between 18 and 35 years old in good health. The chain's CDR3 is CASSSDRVINQPQHF. The CDR3 DNA sequence: TGTGCCAGTAGCAGCGACAGGGTGATCAATCAGCCCCAGCATTTT.